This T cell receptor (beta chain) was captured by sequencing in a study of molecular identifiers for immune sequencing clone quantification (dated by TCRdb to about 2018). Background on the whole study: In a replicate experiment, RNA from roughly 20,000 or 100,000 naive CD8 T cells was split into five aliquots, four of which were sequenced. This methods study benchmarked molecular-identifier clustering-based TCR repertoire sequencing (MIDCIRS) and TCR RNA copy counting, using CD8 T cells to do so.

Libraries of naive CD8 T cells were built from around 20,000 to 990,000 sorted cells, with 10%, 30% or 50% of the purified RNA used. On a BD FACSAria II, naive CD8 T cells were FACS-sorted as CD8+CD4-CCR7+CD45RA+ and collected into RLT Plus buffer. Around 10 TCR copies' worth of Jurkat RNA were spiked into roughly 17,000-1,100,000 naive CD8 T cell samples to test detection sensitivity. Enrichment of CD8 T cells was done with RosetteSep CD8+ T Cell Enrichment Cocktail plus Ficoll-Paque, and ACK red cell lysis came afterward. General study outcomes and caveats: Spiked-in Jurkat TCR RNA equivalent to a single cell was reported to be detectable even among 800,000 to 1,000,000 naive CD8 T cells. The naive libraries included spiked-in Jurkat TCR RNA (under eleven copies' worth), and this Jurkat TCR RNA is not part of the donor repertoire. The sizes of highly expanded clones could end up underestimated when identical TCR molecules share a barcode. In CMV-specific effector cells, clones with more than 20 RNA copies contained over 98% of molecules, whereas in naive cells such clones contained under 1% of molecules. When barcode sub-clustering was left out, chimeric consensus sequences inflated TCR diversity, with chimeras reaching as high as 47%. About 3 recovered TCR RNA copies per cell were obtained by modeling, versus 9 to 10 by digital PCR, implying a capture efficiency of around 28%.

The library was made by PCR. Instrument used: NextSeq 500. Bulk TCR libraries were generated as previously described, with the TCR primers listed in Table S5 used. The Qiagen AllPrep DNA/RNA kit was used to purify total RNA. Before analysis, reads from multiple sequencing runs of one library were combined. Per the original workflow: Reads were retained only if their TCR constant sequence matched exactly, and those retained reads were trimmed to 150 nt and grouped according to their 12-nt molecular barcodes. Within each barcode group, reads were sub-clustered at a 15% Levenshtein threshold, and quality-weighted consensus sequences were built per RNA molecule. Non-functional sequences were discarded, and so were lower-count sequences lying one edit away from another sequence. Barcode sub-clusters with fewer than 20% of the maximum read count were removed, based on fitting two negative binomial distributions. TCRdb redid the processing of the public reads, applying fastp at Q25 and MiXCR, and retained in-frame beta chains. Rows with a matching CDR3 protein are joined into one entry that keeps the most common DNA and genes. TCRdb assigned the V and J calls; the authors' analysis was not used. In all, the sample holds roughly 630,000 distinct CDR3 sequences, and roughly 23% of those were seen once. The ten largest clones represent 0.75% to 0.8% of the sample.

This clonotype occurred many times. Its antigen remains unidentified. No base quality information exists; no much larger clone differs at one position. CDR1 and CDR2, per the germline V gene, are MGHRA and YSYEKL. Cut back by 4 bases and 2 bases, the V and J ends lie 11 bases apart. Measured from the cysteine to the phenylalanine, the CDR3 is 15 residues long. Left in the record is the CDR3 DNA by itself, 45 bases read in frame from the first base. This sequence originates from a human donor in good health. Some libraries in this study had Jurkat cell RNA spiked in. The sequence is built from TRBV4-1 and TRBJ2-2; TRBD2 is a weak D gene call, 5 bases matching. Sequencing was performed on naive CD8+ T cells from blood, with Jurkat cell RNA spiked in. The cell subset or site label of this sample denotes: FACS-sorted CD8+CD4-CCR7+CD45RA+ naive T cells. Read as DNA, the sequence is TGCGCCAGCAGCCCTAGCTGGATAAACACCGGGGAGCTGTTTTTT. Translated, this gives CASSPSWINTGELFF.